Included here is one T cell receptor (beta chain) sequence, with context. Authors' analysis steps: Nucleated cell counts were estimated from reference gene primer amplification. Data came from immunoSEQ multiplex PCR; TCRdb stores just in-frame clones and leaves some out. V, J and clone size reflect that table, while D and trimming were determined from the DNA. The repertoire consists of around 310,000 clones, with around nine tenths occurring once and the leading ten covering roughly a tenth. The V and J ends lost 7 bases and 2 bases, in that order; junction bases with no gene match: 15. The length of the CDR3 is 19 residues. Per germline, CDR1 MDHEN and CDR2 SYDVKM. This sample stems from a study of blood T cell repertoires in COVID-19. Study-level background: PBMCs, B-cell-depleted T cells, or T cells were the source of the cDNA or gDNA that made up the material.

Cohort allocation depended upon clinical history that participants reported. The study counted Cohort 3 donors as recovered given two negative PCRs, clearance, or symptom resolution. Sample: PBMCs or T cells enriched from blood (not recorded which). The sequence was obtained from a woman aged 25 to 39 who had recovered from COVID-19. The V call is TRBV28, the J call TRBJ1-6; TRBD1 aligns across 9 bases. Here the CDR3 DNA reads TGTGCCAGCACCCATCCACAGGGGGCGGTAGAAACCTATAATTCACCCCTCCACTTT. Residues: CASTHPQGAVETYNSPLHF.